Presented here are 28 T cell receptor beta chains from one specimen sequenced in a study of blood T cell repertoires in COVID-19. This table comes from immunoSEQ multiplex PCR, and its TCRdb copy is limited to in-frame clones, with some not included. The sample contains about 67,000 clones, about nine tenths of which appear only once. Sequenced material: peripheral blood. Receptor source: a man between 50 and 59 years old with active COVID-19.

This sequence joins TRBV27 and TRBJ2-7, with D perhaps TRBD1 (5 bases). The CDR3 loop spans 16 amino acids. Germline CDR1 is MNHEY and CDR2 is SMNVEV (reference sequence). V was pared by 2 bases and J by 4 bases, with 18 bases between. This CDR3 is CASSLVGQGGKYEQYF. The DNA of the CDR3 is TGTGCCAGCAGTTTAGTCGGTCAGGGTGGGAAGTACGAGCAGTACTTC.

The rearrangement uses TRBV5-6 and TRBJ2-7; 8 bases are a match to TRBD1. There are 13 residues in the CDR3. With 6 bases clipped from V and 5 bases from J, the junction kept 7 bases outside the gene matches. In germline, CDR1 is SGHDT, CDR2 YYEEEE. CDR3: CASTHQGAHEQYF. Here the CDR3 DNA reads TGTGCCAGCACCCATCAGGGGGCCCACGAGCAGTACTTC.

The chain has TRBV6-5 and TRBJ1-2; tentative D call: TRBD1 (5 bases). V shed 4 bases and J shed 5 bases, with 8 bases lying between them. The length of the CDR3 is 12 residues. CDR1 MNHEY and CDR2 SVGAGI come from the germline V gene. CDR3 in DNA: TGTGCCAGCAGTTCCGGGGGTTATGGCTACACCTTC. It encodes CASSSGGYGYTF.

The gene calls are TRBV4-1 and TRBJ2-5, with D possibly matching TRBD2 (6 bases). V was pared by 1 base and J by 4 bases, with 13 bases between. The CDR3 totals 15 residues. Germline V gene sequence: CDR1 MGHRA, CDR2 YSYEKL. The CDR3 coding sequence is TGCGCCAGCAGCCAAGTAGGCCTAGCGCGAGAGACCCAGTACTTC. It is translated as CASSQVGLARETQYF.

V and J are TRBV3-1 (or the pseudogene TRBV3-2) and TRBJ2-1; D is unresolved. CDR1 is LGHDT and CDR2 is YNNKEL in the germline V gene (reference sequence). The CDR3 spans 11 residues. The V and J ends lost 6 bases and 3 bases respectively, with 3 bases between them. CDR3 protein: CASSIYNEQFF. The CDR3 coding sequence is TGTGCCAGCAGTATCTACAATGAGCAGTTCTTC.

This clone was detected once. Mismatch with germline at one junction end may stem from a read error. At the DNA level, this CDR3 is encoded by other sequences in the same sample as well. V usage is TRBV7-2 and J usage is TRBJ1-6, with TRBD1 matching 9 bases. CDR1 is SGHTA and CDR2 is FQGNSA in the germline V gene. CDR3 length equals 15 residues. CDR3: CASSLVGTGTSPLHF. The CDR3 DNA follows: TGTGCTAGCAGCTTAGTAGGGACAGGGACGTCACCCCTCCACTTT.

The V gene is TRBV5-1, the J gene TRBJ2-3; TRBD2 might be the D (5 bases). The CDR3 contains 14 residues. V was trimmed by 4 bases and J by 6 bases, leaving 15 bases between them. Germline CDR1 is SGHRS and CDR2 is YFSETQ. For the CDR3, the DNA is TGCGCCAGCAGCCCGAGCGTTCGGGGTGATACGCAGTATTTT. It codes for CASSPSVRGDTQYF. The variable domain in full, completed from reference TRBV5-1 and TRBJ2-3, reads KAGVTQTPRYLIKTRGQQVTLSCSPISGHRSVSWYQQTPGQGLQFLFEYFSETQRNKGNFPGRFSGRQFSNSRSEMNVSTLELGDSALYLCASSPSVRGDTQYFGPGTRLTVL.

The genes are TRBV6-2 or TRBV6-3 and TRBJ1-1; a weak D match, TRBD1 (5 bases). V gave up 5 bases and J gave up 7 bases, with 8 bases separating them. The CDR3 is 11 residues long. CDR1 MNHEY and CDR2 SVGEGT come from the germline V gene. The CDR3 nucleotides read TGTGCCAGCAGTCAGGGCGTTGAAGCTTTCTTT. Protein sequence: CASSQGVEAFF.

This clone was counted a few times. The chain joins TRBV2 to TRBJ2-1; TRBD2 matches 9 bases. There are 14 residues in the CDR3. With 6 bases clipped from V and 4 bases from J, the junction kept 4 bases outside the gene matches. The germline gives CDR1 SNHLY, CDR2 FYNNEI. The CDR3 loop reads CASRETSGYNEQFF. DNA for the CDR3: TGTGCCAGCAGGGAGACTAGCGGATACAATGAGCAGTTCTTC.

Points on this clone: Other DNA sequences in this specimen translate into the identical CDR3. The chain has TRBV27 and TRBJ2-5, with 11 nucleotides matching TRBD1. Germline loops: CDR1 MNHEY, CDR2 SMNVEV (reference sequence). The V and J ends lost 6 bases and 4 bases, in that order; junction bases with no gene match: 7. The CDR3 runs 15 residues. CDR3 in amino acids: CASSPGTGGAETQYF. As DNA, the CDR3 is TGTGCCAGCAGCCCGGGGACAGGGGGGGCAGAGACCCAGTACTTC.

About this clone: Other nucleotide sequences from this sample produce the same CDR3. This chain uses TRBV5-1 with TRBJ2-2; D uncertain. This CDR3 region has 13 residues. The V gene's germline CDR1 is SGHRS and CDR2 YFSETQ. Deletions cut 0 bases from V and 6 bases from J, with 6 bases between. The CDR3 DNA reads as TGCGCCAGCAGCTTGGATCTCCCCGGGGAGCTGTTTTTT. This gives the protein CASSLDLPGELFF.

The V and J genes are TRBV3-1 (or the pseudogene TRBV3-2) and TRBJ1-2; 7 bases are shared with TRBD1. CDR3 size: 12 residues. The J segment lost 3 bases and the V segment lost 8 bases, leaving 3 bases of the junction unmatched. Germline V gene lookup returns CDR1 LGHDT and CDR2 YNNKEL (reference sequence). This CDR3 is CASGDRDYGYTF. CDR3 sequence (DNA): TGTGCCAGCGGGGACAGAGACTATGGCTACACCTTC.

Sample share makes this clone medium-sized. CDR3 nucleotides: TGTGCCAGCAGCCCTCGACTAGCGGGAGGGACCTACGAGCAGTACTTC. Amino acid sequence: CASSPRLAGGTYEQYF. The rearrangement joins TRBV3-1 (or the pseudogene TRBV3-2) to TRBJ2-7; 14 bases line up with TRBD2. This CDR3 region has 16 residues. Germline V gene sequence: CDR1 LGHDT, CDR2 YNNKEL (reference sequence). Germline trimming cut 4 bases from V and 2 bases from J; bases unmatched to any gene: 4.

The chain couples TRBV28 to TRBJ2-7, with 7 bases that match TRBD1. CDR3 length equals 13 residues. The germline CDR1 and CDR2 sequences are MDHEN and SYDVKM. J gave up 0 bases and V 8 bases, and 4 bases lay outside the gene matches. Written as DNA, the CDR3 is TGTGCCAGCGGCCGGGACAGCTCCTACGAGCAGTACTTC. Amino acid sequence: CASGRDSSYEQYF.

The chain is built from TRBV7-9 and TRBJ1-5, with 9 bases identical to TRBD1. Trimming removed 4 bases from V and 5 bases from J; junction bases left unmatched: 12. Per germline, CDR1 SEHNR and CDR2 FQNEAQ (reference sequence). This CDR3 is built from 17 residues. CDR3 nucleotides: TGTGCCAGCAGCTCAGCCACCGGGACAGGGATCGATCAGCCCCAGCATTTT. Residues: CASSSATGTGIDQPQHF.

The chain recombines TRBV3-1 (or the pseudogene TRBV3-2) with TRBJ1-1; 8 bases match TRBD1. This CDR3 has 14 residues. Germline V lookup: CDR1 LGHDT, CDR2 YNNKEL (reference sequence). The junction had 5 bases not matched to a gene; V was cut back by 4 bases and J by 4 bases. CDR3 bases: TGTGCCAGCAGCCGGTCAGACAGGGGCACTGAAGCTTTCTTT. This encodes CASSRSDRGTEAFF.

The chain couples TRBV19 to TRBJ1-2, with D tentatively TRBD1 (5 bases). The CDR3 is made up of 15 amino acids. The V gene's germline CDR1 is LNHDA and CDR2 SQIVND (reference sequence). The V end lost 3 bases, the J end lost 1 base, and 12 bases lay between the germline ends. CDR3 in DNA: TGTGCCAGTAGTATTTTGGGACTGCTTAACTATGGCTACACCTTC. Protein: CASSILGLLNYGYTF.

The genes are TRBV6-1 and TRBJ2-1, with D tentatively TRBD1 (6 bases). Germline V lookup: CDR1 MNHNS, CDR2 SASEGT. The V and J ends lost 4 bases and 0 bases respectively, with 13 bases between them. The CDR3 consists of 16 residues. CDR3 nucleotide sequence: TGTGCCAGCAGTGTTCAACCACAGGGCTCCTACAATGAGCAGTTCTTC. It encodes CASSVQPQGSYNEQFF.

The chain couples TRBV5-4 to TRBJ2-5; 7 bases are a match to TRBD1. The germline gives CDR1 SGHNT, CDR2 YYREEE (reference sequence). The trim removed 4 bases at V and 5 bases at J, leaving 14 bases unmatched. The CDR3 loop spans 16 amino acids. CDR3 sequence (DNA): TGTGCCAGCAGCACGGGGCTTTCCGAGGGACAGGAGACCCAGTACTTC. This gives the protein CASSTGLSEGQETQYF.

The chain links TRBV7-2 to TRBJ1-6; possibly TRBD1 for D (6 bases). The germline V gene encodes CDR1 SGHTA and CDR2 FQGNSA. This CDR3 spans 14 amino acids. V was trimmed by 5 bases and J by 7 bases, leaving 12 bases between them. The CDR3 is CASSLDRANSPLHF. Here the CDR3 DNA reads TGTGCCAGCAGCCTGGACAGAGCAAATTCACCCCTCCACTTT. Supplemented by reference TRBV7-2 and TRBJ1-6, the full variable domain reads GAGVSQSPSNKVTEKGKDVELRCDPISGHTALYWYRQSLGQGLEFLIYFQGNSAPDKSGLPSDRFSAERTGGSVSTLTIQRTQQEDSAVYLCASSLDRANSPLHFGNGTRLTVT.

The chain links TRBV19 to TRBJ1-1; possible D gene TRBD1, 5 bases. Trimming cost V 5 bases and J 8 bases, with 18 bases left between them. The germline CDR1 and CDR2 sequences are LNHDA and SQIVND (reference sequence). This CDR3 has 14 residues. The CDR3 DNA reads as TGTGCCAGTAGTGTCCAGGGCAGGACCGGAGAAGCTTTCTTT. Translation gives CASSVQGRTGEAFF.

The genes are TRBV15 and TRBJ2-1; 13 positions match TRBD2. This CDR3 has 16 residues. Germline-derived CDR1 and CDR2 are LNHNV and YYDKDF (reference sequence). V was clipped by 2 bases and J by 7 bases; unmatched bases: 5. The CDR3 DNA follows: TGTGCCACCAGCAGACGGACTAGCGGGAGTGGTAATGAGCAGTTCTTC. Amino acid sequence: CATSRRTSGSGNEQFF.

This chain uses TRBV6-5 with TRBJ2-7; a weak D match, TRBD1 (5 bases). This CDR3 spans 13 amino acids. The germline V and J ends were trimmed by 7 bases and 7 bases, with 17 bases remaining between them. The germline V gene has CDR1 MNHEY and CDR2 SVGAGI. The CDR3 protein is CASTHSGSSEQYF. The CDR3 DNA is TGTGCCAGCACCCACTCAGGGTCCTCGGAGCAGTACTTC.

For the CDR3, the DNA is TGTGCCAGCAGCCGTGACAGGGGCGGGCAAGAGACCCAGTACTTC. Translated: CASSRDRGGQETQYF. The rearrangement uses TRBV7-3 and TRBJ2-5; 8 nucleotides match TRBD1. V trimming: 5 bases; J trimming: 2 bases; junction bases outside the gene matches: 7. Per germline, CDR1 SGHTA and CDR2 FQGTGA. This CDR3 is built from 15 residues.

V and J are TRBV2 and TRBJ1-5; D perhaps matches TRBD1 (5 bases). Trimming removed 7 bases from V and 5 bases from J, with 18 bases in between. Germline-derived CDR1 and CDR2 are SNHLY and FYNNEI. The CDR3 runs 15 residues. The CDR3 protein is CASKFAGGGDQPQHF. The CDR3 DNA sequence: TGTGCCAGCAAATTCGCGGGGGGAGGCGATCAGCCCCAGCATTTT.

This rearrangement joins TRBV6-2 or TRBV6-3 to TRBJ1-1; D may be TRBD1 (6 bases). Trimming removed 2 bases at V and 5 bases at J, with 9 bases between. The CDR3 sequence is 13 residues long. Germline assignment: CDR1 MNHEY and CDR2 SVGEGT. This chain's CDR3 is CASSYSDRTEAFF. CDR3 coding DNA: TGTGCCAGCAGTTACAGTGACAGGACTGAAGCTTTCTTT.

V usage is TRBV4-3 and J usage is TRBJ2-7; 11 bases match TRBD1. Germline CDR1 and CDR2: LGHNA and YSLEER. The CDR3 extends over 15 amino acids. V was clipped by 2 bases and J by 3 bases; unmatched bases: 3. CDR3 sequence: CASSQTGTGGYEQYF. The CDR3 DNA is TGCGCCAGCAGCCAAACCGGGACAGGGGGCTACGAGCAGTACTTC.

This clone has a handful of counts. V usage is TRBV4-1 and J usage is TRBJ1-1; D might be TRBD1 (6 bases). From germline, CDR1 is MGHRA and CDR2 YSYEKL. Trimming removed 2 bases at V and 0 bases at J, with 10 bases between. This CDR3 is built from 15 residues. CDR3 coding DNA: TGCGCCAGCAGCCAAAGACAGGACATGAACACTGAAGCTTTCTTT. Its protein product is CASSQRQDMNTEAFF.